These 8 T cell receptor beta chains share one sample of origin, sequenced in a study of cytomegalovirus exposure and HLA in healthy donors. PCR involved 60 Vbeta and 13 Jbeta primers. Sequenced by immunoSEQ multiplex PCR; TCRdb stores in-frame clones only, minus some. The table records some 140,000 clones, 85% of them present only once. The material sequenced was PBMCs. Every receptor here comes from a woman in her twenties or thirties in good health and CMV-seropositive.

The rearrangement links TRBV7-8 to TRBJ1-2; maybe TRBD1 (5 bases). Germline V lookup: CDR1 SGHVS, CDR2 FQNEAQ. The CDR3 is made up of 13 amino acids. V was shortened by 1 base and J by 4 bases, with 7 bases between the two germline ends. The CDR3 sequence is CASSLGGTYGYTF. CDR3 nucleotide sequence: TGTGCCAGCAGCTTAGGCGGGACCTATGGCTACACCTTC.

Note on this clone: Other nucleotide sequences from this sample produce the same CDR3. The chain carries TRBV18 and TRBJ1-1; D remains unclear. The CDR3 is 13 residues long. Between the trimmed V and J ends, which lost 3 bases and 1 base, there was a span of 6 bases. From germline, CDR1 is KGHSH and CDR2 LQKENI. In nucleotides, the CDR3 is TGTGCCAGCTCACCCCAGGCGAACACTGAAGCTTTCTTT. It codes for CASSPQANTEAFF.

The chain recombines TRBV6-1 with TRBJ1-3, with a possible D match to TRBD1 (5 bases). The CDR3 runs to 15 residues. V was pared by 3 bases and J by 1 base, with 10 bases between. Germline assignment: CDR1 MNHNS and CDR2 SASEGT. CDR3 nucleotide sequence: TGTGCCAGCAGTGATGACGGGGGGTCTGGAAACACCATATATTTT. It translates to CASSDDGGSGNTIYF.

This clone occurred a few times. As DNA, the CDR3 is TGTGCCAGCGGGGTGATCGGAGGCCACTCTGGGGCCAACGTCCTGACTTTC. It translates to CASGVIGGHSGANVLTF. The chain is built from TRBV28 and TRBJ2-6; D is perhaps TRBD2 (5 bases). The germline V gene encodes CDR1 MDHEN and CDR2 SYDVKM. Deletions cut 8 bases from V and 0 bases from J, with 17 bases between. This CDR3 is built from 17 residues.

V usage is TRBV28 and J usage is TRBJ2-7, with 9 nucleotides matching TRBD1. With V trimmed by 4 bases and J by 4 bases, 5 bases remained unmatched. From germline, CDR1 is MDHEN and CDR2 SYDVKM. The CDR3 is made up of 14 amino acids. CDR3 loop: CASSSGQGLYEQYF. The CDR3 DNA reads TGTGCCAGCAGTTCGGGACAGGGACTGTACGAGCAGTACTTC.

The CDR3 coding sequence is TGTGCCAGCACGGCGGTGAGGGATCAGCCCCAGCATTTT. The encoded protein is CASTAVRDQPQHF. The chain links TRBV2 to TRBJ1-5, with no clear D. CDR3 length equals 13 residues. In germline, CDR1 is SNHLY, CDR2 FYNNEI. The V end lost 7 bases, the J end lost 5 bases, and 12 bases lay between the germline ends.

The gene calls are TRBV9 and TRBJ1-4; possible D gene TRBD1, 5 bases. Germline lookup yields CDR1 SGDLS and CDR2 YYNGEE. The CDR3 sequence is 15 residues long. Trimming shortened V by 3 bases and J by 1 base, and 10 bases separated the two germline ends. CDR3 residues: CASSAPGGTNEKLFF. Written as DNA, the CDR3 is TGTGCCAGCAGCGCACCGGGGGGAACTAATGAAAAACTGTTTTTT.

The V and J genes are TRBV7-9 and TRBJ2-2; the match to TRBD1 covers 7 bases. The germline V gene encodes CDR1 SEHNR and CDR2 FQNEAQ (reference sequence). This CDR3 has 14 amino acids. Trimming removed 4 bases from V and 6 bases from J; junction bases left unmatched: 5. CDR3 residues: CASSSRGGAGELFF. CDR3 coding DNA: TGTGCCAGCAGCTCACGAGGGGGCGCCGGGGAGCTGTTTTTT.